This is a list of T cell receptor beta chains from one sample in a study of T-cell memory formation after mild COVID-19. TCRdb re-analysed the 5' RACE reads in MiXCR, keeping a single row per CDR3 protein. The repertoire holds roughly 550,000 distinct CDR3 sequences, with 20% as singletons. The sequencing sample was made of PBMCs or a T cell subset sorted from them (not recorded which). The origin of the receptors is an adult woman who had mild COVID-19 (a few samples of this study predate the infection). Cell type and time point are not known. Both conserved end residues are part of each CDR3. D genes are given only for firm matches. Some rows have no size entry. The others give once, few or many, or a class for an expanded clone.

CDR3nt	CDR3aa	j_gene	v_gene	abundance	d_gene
TGCAGTGCCCCGGTAAGCGGGAGTTACGAGCAGTACTTC	CSAPVSGSYEQYF	TRBJ2-7	TRBV20-1	-	TRBD2
TGTGCCACCAGTGGCCGCGGGGCCCCCTACAATGAGCAGTTCTTC	CATSGRGAPYNEQFF	TRBJ2-1	TRBV24-1	few	-
TGCAGCGTTGATGATACAGGGGAGCCTGCGTTGGAGACCCAGTACTTC	CSVDDTGEPALETQYF	TRBJ2-5	TRBV29-1	few	TRBD1
TGTGCCAGCACCTTCCGCGGGTTCTACAATGAGCAGTTCTTC	CASTFRGFYNEQFF	TRBJ2-1	TRBV7-2	-	-
TGTGCCAGCAGTTCCCAAAGGACAGGAATAATATCTGGGGCCAACGTCCTGACTTTC	CASSSQRTGIISGANVLTF	TRBJ2-6	TRBV6-5	many	TRBD1
TGCGCCAGCAGCCAAGAGTTAAGCGGAGACTCCTACAATGAGCAGTTCTTC	CASSQELSGDSYNEQFF	TRBJ2-1	TRBV4-3	many	-
TGTGCCAGCAGCCAAGGAGGTCAGTTGAGGACTCGTCAGTACTTC	CASSQGGQLRTRQYF	TRBJ2-4	TRBV14	few	-
TGTGCCAGTATAAGGGACAGCAGCTCCTACGAGCAGTACTTC	CASIRDSSSYEQYF	TRBJ2-7	TRBV18	-	TRBD1
TGTGCCAGCAGCCCTGAGAGTTTATACACTGAAGCTTTCTTT	CASSPESLYTEAFF	TRBJ1-1	TRBV12-3/TRBV12-4	-	-
TGTGCCACCAGTGACCCGGGACCCGGGGGCTCCTACAATGAGCAGTTCTTC	CATSDPGPGGSYNEQFF	TRBJ2-1	TRBV24-1	few	-
TGTGCCAGCAGCCAGGATTCCACCTGGGGCGAGCAGTACTTC	CASSQDSTWGEQYF	TRBJ2-7	TRBV5-4	many	-
TGTGCCAGCTCACCTACCAACGAAGGCACTGAAGCTTTCTTT	CASSPTNEGTEAFF	TRBJ1-1	TRBV18	-	-
TGCGCCAGCAGCTTGGCGGGACAGGGGGCACACGAGCAGTACTTC	CASSLAGQGAHEQYF	TRBJ2-7	TRBV5-1	-	TRBD1
TGCGCCAGCAGCTTGACCTACACTAATGAGCAGTTCTTC	CASSLTYTNEQFF	TRBJ2-1	TRBV5-1	many	-
TGCGCCAGCAGCTATAGTACAGGGGGTGGAGAGACCCAGTACTTC	CASSYSTGGGETQYF	TRBJ2-5	TRBV5-1	-	TRBD1
TGTGCCAGTAGTAGGGTGACCACAGATACGCAGTATTTT	CASSRVTTDTQYF	TRBJ2-3	TRBV19	few	-
TGTGCCAGCGACCGGGACAGTTCCTACGAGCAGTACTTC	CASDRDSSYEQYF	TRBJ2-7	TRBV2	-	TRBD1
TGTGCCAGCAGTATGGACGGTGCAACTAATGAAAAACTGTTTTTT	CASSMDGATNEKLFF	TRBJ1-4	TRBV6-5	-	-